The present T cell receptor (beta chain) was sequenced within a study of beta chain features in type 1 diabetes. Germline-derived CDR1 and CDR2 are SGHRS and YFSETQ. The CDR3 spans 13 residues. Trimming stripped 0 bases from V and 4 bases from J, with 5 bases between. The whole isolated RNA underwent reverse transcription, so sequencing captured expressed TCRB transcripts. The study sequenced naive, central memory and regulatory T cell samples to an average of about 3.5 million reads. The method was immunoSEQ multiplex PCR; TCRdb's version includes in-frame clones alone and lacks a portion of them. Here the sample spans over 350,000 clones, roughly 15% being singletons.

The sample taken for sequencing was naive CD4+ T cells from blood. The source is a woman between 18 and 30 years old in good health. V and J are TRBV5-1 and TRBJ1-5; no firm D call. This chain's CDR3 is CASSLDPNQPQHF. DNA for the CDR3: TGCGCCAGCAGCTTGGATCCTAATCAGCCCCAGCATTTT. The variable domain in full, completed from reference TRBV5-1 and TRBJ1-5, reads KAGVTQTPRYLIKTRGQQVTLSCSPISGHRSVSWYQQTPGQGLQFLFEYFSETQRNKGNFPGRFSGRQFSNSRSEMNVSTLELGDSALYLCASSLDPNQPQHFGDGTRLSIL.